This TCR beta chain came from a study of shared clonotypes between healthy human individuals (dated by TCRdb to 2020 to 2021). General notes on the study: The cohort comprised two women and a few men aged 18 to 49 years. For each donor, CD4 naive and CD4 memory were each given three plates, CD8 naive was given two plates, and CD8 memory was given one plate. Blood TCR repertoires of roughly five healthy adults were deeply sequenced to estimate repertoire size and the extent of clonotype sharing between individuals. Libraries were prepared and TCR repertoires were sequenced by different laboratories using diverse techniques, in order to increase sequencing depth and limit assay-specific biases. Per donor, leukapheresis produced somewhere between about 0.94 and 9.5 billion PBMCs.

Notes on this clone: What antigen it recognizes has not been identified. No base-level quality is on record; no much larger clone is a single base apart.

Healthy HIV-negative adults with no recently reported acute infections or vaccinations were included as donors. All donors were Caucasian adults living in Nashville, Tennessee, USA. Magnetic negative selection was used to enrich CD4+ T cells, after which naive cells were positively selected on CD45RA and the negative fraction became the memory subset. Blood was obtained by leukapheresis, after which PBMCs were separated by Ficoll-Histopaque density gradient centrifugation and cryopreserved in liquid nitrogen vapor phase. Analytical flow cytometry was used to check the purity and quantity of every magnetically sorted T cell population. Genomic DNA was isolated from every sorted fraction and measured by UV absorbance on a Nanodrop 2000c. Findings and caveats that apply to the study as a whole: Sampling was restricted to blood, and TCR repertoires in tissue are likely to differ from TCR repertoires in blood. Compared with non-shared clonotypes, clonotypes shared by all four sorted-subset donors had higher generation probabilities. Rarefaction of sorted-subset datasets indicated incomplete sequencing despite the large sequencing depth. Naive subsets generally had larger estimated clonotype richness than memory subsets did. Pairwise subsampling indicated that sequencing depth was expected to affect the degree of clonotype sharing among donors. Because the study included a small number of donors, the genetic and exposure-history diversity represented was limited. About 5% of naive CD4, roughly 3.6% of naive CD8, about 2.1% of memory CD4, and 0.4% of memory CD8 clonotypes were shared across several donors.

Using the deep immunoSEQ assay, TCR CDR3 regions were amplified from genomic DNA by multiplex PCR. For each cell subset, the extracted genomic DNA was distributed evenly across all wells of several immunoSEQ 96-well plates, and each plate served as one replicate. For sorted subsets, each replicate PCR was loaded with around 220 ng genomic DNA, equivalent to about 30,000 T cell genomes. Purified libraries were quantified with a Qubit 3.0 fluorometer, sized on a Bioanalyzer 2100, and re-quantified with the KAPA Library Quantification kit. A separate single-read 150-cycle Illumina NextSeq 550 flow cell was used to sequence each immunoSEQ 96-well plate. The study's own analysis went as follows. Because only junctional sequences without quality scores were contained in the immunoSEQ output, filtering matching that applied to full-length reads could not be performed. To assign V/J genes and CDR3, sequences were annotated against IMGT germline references using PyIR, a Python wrapper for IgBLAST v1.9. Reads were removed for weak V/J assignments (E-value above 1e-6), missing CDR3, stop codons, out-of-frame junctions, or ambiguous translated residues. V3J clonotypes were defined as sequences sharing the same inferred V gene, J gene, and CDR3 amino acid sequence. Percentage overlap between repertoires was calculated by dividing the number of shared unique clonotypes by the size of the smaller repertoire. Repertoire richness was assessed with RTK rarefaction, the Chao1 estimator, and Recon v2.1 estimates of unobserved clonotypes. Generation probabilities for all TCRbeta clonotypes obtained by the gDNA method from four donors were computed using OLGA. TCRdb obtained this table from immuneACCESS and retained in-frame rearrangements with V and J assigned. These tables miss some clones; where compared with another copy, unresolved V genes account for less than half of the shortfall, and the remainder is unexplained. The DNA gave D and trimming, while V, J and clone size come from that table. The sample records more than 850,000 clones, 75% to 85% of which are singletons. Together, the top ten hold approximately 0.56% of the sample.

The CDR3 starts with the cysteine, ends with the phenylalanine, and has 12 residues. Only the CDR3 DNA is retained, 36 bases long and in frame from the first base. The germline V gene encodes CDR1 SNHLY and CDR2 FYNNEI. V loses 6 bases, J loses 3 bases, and the germline ends lie 8 bases apart. The sequencing sample was made of memory CD4+ T cells from PBMCs. The cell subset or site label on this specimen signifies: CD45RA-negative fraction. This receptor was taken from a man younger than 35 in good health. Some clones in this sample may be carry-over from other donors' samples. The chain is encoded by TRBV2 joined to TRBJ2-5; a weak D assignment points to TRBD2 (6 bases agree). The CDR3 in this case is CASRWGEETQYF. The DNA sequence is given as TGTGCCAGCAGATGGGGGGAAGAGACCCAGTACTTC.